A single sample gave rise to the 3 T cell receptor beta chains below, sequenced in a study of tumor-infiltrating lymphocytes in oesophageal squamous cell carcinoma. From the PCR reads, TCRdb called clonotypes with MiXCR, one entry per CDR3 protein. The sample has more than 7,000 distinct CDR3 sequences, 60% to 75% seen once. Sequencing input: esophageal tumor tissue. The receptors derive from a female donor with esophageal squamous cell carcinoma.

The gene calls are TRBV5-6 and TRBJ2-5, with 14 bases lining up with TRBD2. V trimming: 4 bases; J trimming: 5 bases; junction bases outside the gene matches: 4. The germline CDR1 and CDR2 sequences are SGHDT and YYEEEE. The CDR3 spans 15 residues. The CDR3 protein is CASSLRLAGGETQYF. The CDR3 DNA reads as TGTGCCAGCAGCCTAAGACTAGCGGGAGGGGAGACCCAGTACTTC.

CDR3 nucleotides: TGTGCCAGCAGCTCCAACGCGGGAGAACTGGATACGCAGTATTTT. This codes for CASSSNAGELDTQYF. The V and J genes are TRBV7-2 and TRBJ2-3; 7 bases agree with TRBD2. V was pared by 4 bases and J by 6 bases, with 10 bases of the junction left unmatched. CDR1 is SGHTA and CDR2 is FQGNSA in the germline V gene. The CDR3 has 15 amino acids.

V and J are TRBV6-6 and TRBJ2-3, with D hard to call. Trimming took 2 bases from V and 6 from J, leaving 9 bases between them. Germline values: CDR1 MNHNY, CDR2 SVGAGI (reference sequence). The CDR3 extends over 13 amino acids. The CDR3 is CASSYDAGDTQYF. In nucleotides, the CDR3 is TGTGCCAGCAGTTACGACGCTGGGGATACGCAGTATTTT.